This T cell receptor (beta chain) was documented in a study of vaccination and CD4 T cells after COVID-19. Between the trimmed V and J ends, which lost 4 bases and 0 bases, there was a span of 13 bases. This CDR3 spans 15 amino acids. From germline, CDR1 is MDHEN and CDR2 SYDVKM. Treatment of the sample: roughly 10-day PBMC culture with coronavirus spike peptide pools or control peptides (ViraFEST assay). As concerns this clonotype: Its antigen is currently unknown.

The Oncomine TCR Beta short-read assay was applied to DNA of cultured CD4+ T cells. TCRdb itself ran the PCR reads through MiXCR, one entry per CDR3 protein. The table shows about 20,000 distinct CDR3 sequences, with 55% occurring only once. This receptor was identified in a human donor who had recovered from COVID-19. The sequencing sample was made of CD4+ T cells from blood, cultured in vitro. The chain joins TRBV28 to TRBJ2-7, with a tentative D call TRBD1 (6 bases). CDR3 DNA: TGTGCCAGCAGTTCCCCCGGACAGTTCTCCTACGAGCAGTACTTC. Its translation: CASSSPGQFSYEQYF.